A single TCR beta chain is shown here with its context. Antigen specificity is unknown. TCRbeta libraries were built with three rounds of nested PCR, modified from ARM-PCR. One entry per CDR3 protein results from TCRdb running MiXCR on the multiplex PCR reads. The top ten hold approximately 51% of the sample, which has around 82,000 distinct CDR3 sequences, 65% to 85% seen once. This sample is drawn from a study of tumor and adjacent non-tumor tissue in lung cancer. General study results and limits: Significantly higher TCR diversity was found in tumor than normal lung.

RNA was extracted from bulk tissue without any cell sorting. More than 3 cm separated this lung sample from the edge of the tumor. This CDR3 region has 14 residues. Germline V gene lookup returns CDR1 SGHAT and CDR2 FQNNGV. The V end was cut by 8 bases, the J end by 4 bases, with 17 bases between. This chain links TRBV11-2 with TRBJ1-1; no clear D. This clonotype originated in a man in his 60s with non-small cell lung cancer. Sequencing input: distant non-tumor lung tissue. The CDR3 DNA follows: TGTGCCAGCTACTTAGTCGAGAGGAGCACTGAAGCTTTCTTT. Protein sequence: CASYLVERSTEAFF.